The 27 T cell receptor beta chains below come from one sample, sequenced in a study of cytomegalovirus exposure and HLA in healthy donors. PCR involved 60 Vbeta and 13 Jbeta primers. The repertoire was sequenced with immunoSEQ multiplex PCR; TCRdb's copy has only in-frame clones and lacks some. Found here are approximately 190,000 clones, approximately 78% of them singletons; the top ten hold approximately 14%. Sequencing used PBMCs. The receptors shown here come from a woman younger than 45 in good health and CMV-seropositive.

This chain connects TRBV5-1 to TRBJ1-1; 11 positions agree with TRBD1. V lost 4 bases to trimming and J lost 3 bases; unmatched junction nucleotides: 11. Germline assignment: CDR1 SGHRS and CDR2 YFSETQ. The CDR3 is made up of 17 amino acids. The CDR3 is CASSAGTGGFVYTEAFF. CDR3 DNA: TGCGCCAGCAGCGCGGGGACAGGGGGATTTGTGTACACTGAAGCTTTCTTT.

This clone occurred once. The J gene is TRBJ2-7, the V gene TRBV7-2; D not certain. The CDR3 consists of 14 residues. Germline V CDR1 and CDR2: SGHTA, FQGNSA. V gave up 4 bases and J gave up 1 base, with 11 bases separating them. CDR3 nucleotide sequence: TGTGCCAGCAGCTCAAACAGATTATCCTACGAGCAGTACTTC. Amino acids: CASSSNRLSYEQYF.

The CDR3 DNA is TGTGCCAGCACGCCAAGCGGGTCAGCCTACGAGCAGTACTTC. The encoded protein is CASTPSGSAYEQYF. The rearrangement uses TRBV27 and TRBJ2-7; maybe TRBD2 (6 bases). CDR3 size: 14 residues. V gave up 7 bases and J gave up 2 bases, with 15 bases separating them. Germline V gene lookup returns CDR1 MNHEY and CDR2 SMNVEV (reference sequence).

J is TRBJ1-6 and V is TRBV20-1; D is ambiguous. CDR3 length: 11 residues. From germline, CDR1 is DFQATT and CDR2 SNEGSKA (reference sequence). Trimming shortened V by 6 bases and J by 11 bases, and 11 bases separated the two germline ends. The DNA of the CDR3 is TGCAGTGCCCTTAGGACTCCACCCCTCCACTTT. It specifies CSALRTPPLHF.

A word on this clone: The sample contains more than one DNA sequence encoding this CDR3. V is TRBV27 and J is TRBJ2-7; possibly TRBD2 for D (7 bases). The V and J ends lost 4 bases and 0 bases respectively, with 10 bases between them. This CDR3 is 14 amino acids long. Germline V lookup: CDR1 MNHEY, CDR2 SMNVEV (reference sequence). CDR3 nucleotides: TGTGCCAGCAGTTGGAGGGGGGGCTCCTACGAGCAGTACTTC. It is translated as CASSWRGGSYEQYF.

This clone is judged medium-sized (0.01 to 0.1%). The CDR3: CASSQDLEGSEQFF. CDR3 DNA sequence: TGCGCCAGCAGCCAAGATCTGGAGGGTAGTGAGCAGTTCTTC. This rearrangement joins TRBV4-3 to TRBJ2-1, with D possibly matching TRBD2 (6 bases). Trimming left V 0 bases short and J 9 bases short, with 12 bases between. Germline loops: CDR1 LGHNA, CDR2 YSLEER. The CDR3 is made up of 14 amino acids.

The chain joins TRBV18 to TRBJ1-1; D is unresolved. The CDR3 loop spans 15 amino acids. Germline V lookup: CDR1 KGHSH, CDR2 LQKENI. Trimming took off 3 bases at V and 4 bases at J, with 15 bases between the two ends. The CDR3 sequence: CASSPINPSVTEAFF. The CDR3 bases are TGTGCCAGCTCACCTATTAACCCCAGCGTCACTGAAGCTTTCTTT.

This clone came up a few times. The chain joins TRBV6-1 to TRBJ1-5; the match to TRBD1 covers 8 bases. The V gene's germline CDR1 is MNHNS and CDR2 SASEGT. The CDR3 length is 15 residues. With V trimmed by 5 bases and J by 4 bases, 7 bases remained unmatched. The DNA of the CDR3 is TGTGCCAGCAGTAGGACAGGGCTGGGGAATCAGCCCCAGCATTTT. Protein: CASSRTGLGNQPQHF.

The chain couples TRBV13 to TRBJ1-5, with 7 bases lining up with TRBD1. The CDR3 covers 14 residues. V was pared by 2 bases and J by 7 bases, with 5 bases of the junction left unmatched. The germline V gene encodes CDR1 PRHDT and CDR2 FYEKMQ (reference sequence). CDR3 nucleotides: TGTGCCAGCAGCTTATTCGGAGGGGGCCAGCCCCAGCATTTT. Protein: CASSLFGGGQPQHF.

For the CDR3, the DNA is TGTGCCAGCAGCCCGGGACTAGCGGGGAACGAAGAGACCCAGTACTTC. Residues: CASSPGLAGNEETQYF. The chain couples TRBV7-3 to TRBJ2-5; TRBD2 matches at 13 bases. J gave up 3 bases and V 5 bases, and 6 bases lay outside the gene matches. CDR1 SGHTA and CDR2 FQGTGA come from the germline V gene. The CDR3 extends over 16 amino acids.

The chain employs TRBV2 and TRBJ2-5; 9 nucleotides align to TRBD1. The DNA end is a closer match to TRBJ2-7, so the J assignment may be wrong. In germline, CDR1 is SNHLY, CDR2 FYNNEI. The CDR3 has 16 residues. CDR3 region: CASSDWGTGRHYEQYF. DNA of the CDR3: TGTGCCAGCAGTGACTGGGGGACAGGGAGGCACTACGAGCAGTACTTC.

The gene calls are TRBV9 and TRBJ1-1, with D unresolved. Trimming pared 0 bases from V and 1 base from J, leaving 10 bases between. Germline V gene lookup returns CDR1 SGDLS and CDR2 YYNGEE. The CDR3 consists of 15 residues. The CDR3 loop is CASSVEFSGNTEAFF. As DNA, the CDR3 is TGTGCCAGCAGCGTAGAATTCTCAGGGAACACTGAAGCTTTCTTT.

The CDR3 DNA sequence: TGCGCCAGCAGCCAAGGGACACCGAACACTGAAGCTTTCTTT. Translating gives CASSQGTPNTEAFF. V and J are TRBV4-1 and TRBJ1-1; weak D call: TRBD1 (5 bases). V gave up 1 base and J gave up 1 base, with 7 bases separating them. CDR1 is MGHRA, CDR2 YSYEKL, per germline. The CDR3 runs to 14 residues.

The gene calls are TRBV11-3 and TRBJ2-5; D is possibly TRBD2 (6 bases). Germline V gene sequence: CDR1 SGHNT, CDR2 YENEEA. The CDR3 length is 15 residues. V was shortened by 4 bases and J by 13 bases, with 25 bases between the two germline ends. This CDR3 is CASSSRDWPPEVPYF. CDR3 bases: TGTGCCAGCAGCTCCCGGGACTGGCCCCCGGAGGTTCCGTACTTC.

This clone was picked up a small number of times. The J gene is TRBJ2-3, the V gene TRBV5-6, with 13 positions matching TRBD2. Germline values: CDR1 SGHDT, CDR2 YYEEEE. The V gene end was trimmed by 3 bases and the J gene end by 7 bases; junction bases not matched to a gene: 8. The CDR3 length is 16 residues. The CDR3, as DNA: TGTGCCAGCAGCTGGGGACTAGCGGGGCTTTTATATACGCAGTATTTT. This gives the protein CASSWGLAGLLYTQYF.

This clone came up many times. This sequence joins TRBV4-3 and TRBJ1-1; 8 bases match TRBD1. The CDR3 runs 16 residues. The V segment lost 4 bases and the J segment 1 base; nucleotides outside the gene matches: 8. Germline CDR1 reads LGHNA; CDR2 reads YSLEER. The CDR3: CASSPSLGQANTEAFF. As DNA, the CDR3 is TGCGCCAGCAGCCCGTCGCTGGGACAGGCGAACACTGAAGCTTTCTTT.

In its sample, this clone was seen once. In nucleotides, the CDR3 is TGCGCCAGCAGCTTGGCCTCGGGAGTTAATGAAAAACTGTTTTTT. It specifies CASSLASGVNEKLFF. This sequence joins TRBV5-1 and TRBJ1-4; D uncertain. The CDR3 contains 15 residues. Germline V lookup: CDR1 SGHRS, CDR2 YFSETQ. V lost 0 bases, J lost 4 bases, and 10 bases lay in between.

The rearrangement links TRBV25-1 to TRBJ1-2, with TRBD1 as a possible D gene (5 bases). This CDR3 spans 15 amino acids. V lost 10 bases, J lost 4 bases, and 22 bases lay in between. Germline V gene data show CDR1 as MGHDK and CDR2 as SYGVNS. The CDR3 region has the DNA TGTGCCATAAGGTGGGGAGGGACGGACTTCTATGGCTACACCTTC. The encoded protein is CAIRWGGTDFYGYTF.

This clone was seen a handful of times. The chain recombines TRBV9 with TRBJ1-6, with D possibly TRBD1 on 6 matching bases. CDR1 and CDR2 from the germline V gene are SGDLS and YYNGEE. Trimming cost V 4 bases and J 7 bases, with 9 bases left between them. CDR3 length: 13 amino acids. CDR3 loop: CASSPGVNSPLHF. The DNA of the CDR3 is TGTGCCAGCAGCCCAGGGGTAAATTCACCCCTCCACTTT.

This clone was seen only once. The chain joins TRBV7-2 to TRBJ2-5; 11 nucleotides line up with TRBD1. Germline V gives CDR1 SGHTA, CDR2 FQGNSA. The CDR3 is 15 residues long. The junction had 6 bases not matched to a gene; V was cut back by 4 bases and J by 5 bases. The DNA for the CDR3 is TGTGCCAGCAGCTGGACAGGGGGCTCGGGGGAGACCCAGTACTTC. Protein: CASSWTGGSGETQYF.

The chain has TRBV5-1 and TRBJ2-5; 8 bases line up with TRBD2. CDR3 length: 15 amino acids. CDR1 is SGHRS, CDR2 YFSETQ, per germline. Trimming cost V 4 bases and J 2 bases; bases outside gene matches: 7. CDR3 protein: CASSPVAGSQETQYF. The CDR3 DNA reads TGCGCCAGCAGCCCCGTAGCGGGATCACAAGAGACCCAGTACTTC.

The chain couples TRBV13 to TRBJ2-1; 12 positions agree with TRBD2. The CDR3 spans 15 residues. After removal of 5 bases from V and 9 bases from J, the junction contained 8 bases not matched to a gene. The V gene's germline CDR1 is PRHDT and CDR2 FYEKMQ (reference sequence). In nucleotides, the CDR3 is TGTGCCAGCAGCCCCCGACTAGCGGGAGTCGGTGAGCAGTTCTTC. This encodes CASSPRLAGVGEQFF.

The CDR3 DNA follows: TGTGCCAGCAGCTTGGGGGCAGGGACTAACACCGGGGAGCTGTTTTTT. It encodes CASSLGAGTNTGELFF. V is TRBV5-5 and J is TRBJ2-2; a weak D match, TRBD2 (6 bases). V was pared by 0 bases and J by 2 bases, with 11 bases between. Per the germline V gene, CDR1 is SGHKS and CDR2 is YYEKEE (reference sequence). CDR3 length: 16 residues.

The V call is TRBV28, the J call TRBJ1-6, with TRBD1 as a possible D gene (6 bases). The germline CDR1 and CDR2 sequences are MDHEN and SYDVKM. V was pared by 6 bases and J by 0 bases, with 12 bases between. The CDR3 sequence is 16 residues long. The chain's CDR3 is CASRGAGDSYNSPLHF. CDR3 in DNA: TGTGCCAGCAGGGGCGCAGGGGACTCCTATAATTCACCCCTCCACTTT. The full variable domain, rest sourced from reference TRBV28 and TRBJ1-6, is DVKVTQSSRYLVKRTGEKVFLECVQDMDHENMFWYRQDPGLGLRLIYFSYDVKMKEKGDIPEGYSVSREKKERFSLILESASTNQTSMYLCASRGAGDSYNSPLHFGNGTRLTVT.

This clone was seen a handful of times. The V call is TRBV5-6, the J call TRBJ2-7; D perhaps matches TRBD1 (6 bases). This CDR3 contains 16 residues. Germline V CDR1 and CDR2: SGHDT, YYEEEE. Trimming took off 0 bases at V and 0 bases at J, with 13 bases between the two ends. The CDR3 loop reads CASSLAGTLSSYEQYF. For the CDR3, the DNA is TGTGCCAGCAGCTTGGCCGGGACATTGAGCTCCTACGAGCAGTACTTC.

The chain employs TRBV2 and TRBJ2-5; D may be TRBD1 (6 bases). Between the trimmed V and J ends, which lost 8 bases and 5 bases, there was a span of 12 bases. Germline V lookup: CDR1 SNHLY, CDR2 FYNNEI. This CDR3 contains 12 residues. The CDR3 DNA is TGTGCCAGCCGCGGACAGTCGGAGACCCAGTACTTC. It translates to CASRGQSETQYF. The whole variable domain, remainder taken from reference TRBV2 and TRBJ2-5, is EPEVTQTPSHQVTQMGQEVILRCVPISNHLYFYWYRQILGQKVEFLVSFYNNEISEKSEIFDDQFSVERPDGSNFTLKIRSTKLEDSAMYFCASRGQSETQYFGPGTRLLVL.

The chain uses TRBV6-1 and TRBJ2-7; 7 bases agree with TRBD1. Germline V gene data show CDR1 as MNHNS and CDR2 as SASEGT. V lost 6 bases, J lost 3 bases, and 11 bases stayed unmatched. This CDR3 contains 15 residues. The DNA of the CDR3 is TGTGCCAGCAGAGTGCCCGACAGGGTCGACTACGAGCAGTACTTC. This sequence encodes CASRVPDRVDYEQYF.